Below, one T cell receptor beta chain is given with its context. CDR3 length: 14 amino acids. CDR1 is ENHRY and CDR2 is SYGVKD in the germline V gene. V lost 4 bases to trimming and J lost 7 bases, with 14 bases between them. The source of the sample is a study of T cells in Graves' hyperthyroidism and ophthalmopathy. RNA transcripts were the template for amplifying TCR beta CDR3 regions. In the first-round RT-PCR of the TCR CDR3, the HTBI primer set was used. One entry per CDR3 protein results from TCRdb running MiXCR on the multiplex PCR reads. The profile covers nearly 250,000 distinct CDR3 sequences, with 24% appearing a single time and roughly a third taken by the ten largest. Patients were excluded because of uncontrolled infection, other autoimmune disease, pregnancy or lactation. Extraction of PBMCs used approximately 10 ml of fresh peripheral blood.

This sequence joins TRBV10-3 and TRBJ1-5; maybe TRBD1 (6 bases). The TCR was taken from a woman in her 40s with Graves' ophthalmopathy. The sample comprised blood. The CDR3 spells CAISGGGEGQPQHF. Here the CDR3 DNA reads TGTGCCATCAGTGGAGGGGGAGAAGGACAGCCCCAGCATTTT.